These 25 T cell receptor beta chains were sequenced from one sample in a study of cytomegalovirus exposure and HLA in healthy donors. Assay used: immunoSEQ multiplex PCR; TCRdb lists only in-frame clones, some missing. The sample gives 150,000 to 200,000 clones, roughly 89% of which show up once; over 2.5% is in the top ten. Sequencing was performed on PBMCs. The receptors here all came from a woman under 30 in good health and CMV-seropositive.

V and J are TRBV4-2 and TRBJ2-7; TRBD2 matches at 12 bases. V lost 0 bases, J lost 2 bases, and 8 bases stayed unmatched. Germline V gene sequence: CDR1 LGHNA, CDR2 YNFKEQ. The CDR3 spans 18 residues. CDR3 bases: TGTGCCAGCAGCCAAGAAGGGTCGGCTAGCGGGAGGGCCTACGAGCAGTACTTC. Its protein product is CASSQEGSASGRAYEQYF.

This clone was picked up one time. The rearrangement uses TRBV7-8 and TRBJ2-1; TRBD2 might be the D (5 bases). Trimming removed 6 bases at V and 3 bases at J, with 18 bases between. The germline V gene has CDR1 SGHVS and CDR2 FQNEAQ. CDR3 length: 16 residues. The CDR3 sequence is CASRSLGLAGYNEQFF. CDR3 coding DNA: TGTGCCAGCAGGAGCTTAGGGCTAGCAGGCTACAATGAGCAGTTCTTC.

This clone has a single count. The DNA for the CDR3 is TGCGCCAGCAGCCAAGATGGGAGACAGGGGCAGGATGGCTACACCTTC. Amino acid sequence: CASSQDGRQGQDGYTF. This chain links TRBV4-1 with TRBJ1-2; 8 positions match TRBD1. J was trimmed by 6 bases and V by 0 bases; bases with no gene match: 9. The CDR3 sequence is 16 residues long. Germline V gives CDR1 MGHRA, CDR2 YSYEKL.

The J gene is TRBJ2-3, the V gene TRBV4-1; 9 positions agree with TRBD2. V shed 1 base and J 0 bases; nucleotides not matched to a gene: 2. Germline V lookup: CDR1 MGHRA, CDR2 YSYEKL. This CDR3 has 16 amino acids. The CDR3, as DNA: TGCGCCAGCAGCCAAGGACTAGCGGTGAGCACAGATACGCAGTATTTT. It yields the protein CASSQGLAVSTDTQYF.

The chain is built from TRBV7-9 and TRBJ2-7, with D possibly TRBD1 on 6 matching bases. The CDR3 totals 13 residues. The germline gives CDR1 SEHNR, CDR2 FQNEAQ (reference sequence). V was pared by 2 bases and J by 1 base, with 6 bases between. The CDR3 nucleotides read TGTGCCAGCAGCTTAAGGGGGTCCTACGAGCAGTACTTC. Translation: CASSLRGSYEQYF.

V usage is TRBV5-6 and J usage is TRBJ2-5; D possibly corresponds to TRBD2 (6 bases). V was pared by 4 bases and J by 2 bases, with 15 bases between. In germline, CDR1 is SGHDT, CDR2 YYEEEE. The length of the CDR3 is 15 residues. The CDR3 DNA sequence: TGTGCCAGCAGCCGCCGACTAGAGCGGCAAGAGACCCAGTACTTC. This codes for CASSRRLERQETQYF.

This clone has a single count. This rearrangement joins TRBV7-2 to TRBJ2-1, with 11 bases identical to TRBD2. CDR3 length: 12 residues. The J segment lost 15 bases and the V segment lost 4 bases, leaving 5 bases of the junction unmatched. The germline CDR1 and CDR2 sequences are SGHTA and FQGNSA. CDR3 sequence reads: CASSSIAGGTFF. The CDR3 bases are TGTGCCAGCAGCTCGATAGCGGGAGGGACGTTCTTC.

The CDR3 DNA sequence: TGCGCCAGCAGCCCCCGGACAGGGAAGCCCCAGGGCAATGAGCAGTTCTTC. Its translation is CASSPRTGKPQGNEQFF. The V gene is TRBV4-1, the J gene TRBJ2-1; 8 nucleotides match TRBD1. After removal of 4 bases from V and 6 bases from J, the junction contained 14 bases not matched to a gene. The CDR3 is made up of 17 amino acids. Germline V gene lookup returns CDR1 MGHRA and CDR2 YSYEKL.

CDR3 protein: CATSPYTTGNYGYTF. The CDR3 coding sequence is TGTGCCACCAGCCCCTATACGACAGGAAACTATGGCTACACCTTC. The chain uses TRBV15 and TRBJ1-2; tentative D call: TRBD1 (6 bases). Germline lookup yields CDR1 LNHNV and CDR2 YYDKDF (reference sequence). The CDR3 totals 15 residues. Trimming took 5 bases from V and 2 from J, leaving 15 bases between them.

This clone was recorded a few times. The CDR3 spells CASSPVTSQPQHF. The CDR3, as DNA: TGTGCCAGCTCACCTGTTACTAGTCAGCCCCAGCATTTT. V gene TRBV18 combines with J gene TRBJ1-5; D uncertain. V was trimmed by 3 bases and J by 6 bases, leaving 9 bases between them. From germline, CDR1 is KGHSH and CDR2 LQKENI. The CDR3 contains 13 residues.

The rearrangement uses TRBV29-1 and TRBJ1-2; D unclear. The length of the CDR3 is 13 residues. Per germline, CDR1 SQVTM and CDR2 ANQGSEA. The germline V and J ends were trimmed by 2 bases and 4 bases, with 11 bases remaining between them. CDR3 DNA sequence: TGCAGCGTTGAATTCGACACTGTCTATGGCTACACCTTC. Protein: CSVEFDTVYGYTF.

V usage is TRBV7-9 and J usage is TRBJ1-5; TRBD1 agrees at 7 bases. J gave up 3 bases and V 3 bases, and 2 bases lay outside the gene matches. Looked up from germline, CDR1 is SEHNR and CDR2 is FQNEAQ (reference sequence). This CDR3 contains 14 residues. DNA for the CDR3: TGTGCCAGCAGCTTGGGACAGCCCAATCAGCCCCAGCATTTT. Amino acids: CASSLGQPNQPQHF. The variable domain in full, completed from reference TRBV7-9 and TRBJ1-5, reads DTGVSQNPRHKITKRGQNVTFRCDPISEHNRLYWYRQTLGQGPEFLTYFQNEAQLEKSRLLSDRFSAERPKGSFSTLEIQRTEQGDSAMYLCASSLGQPNQPQHFGDGTRLSIL.

This clone was picked up one time. The chain employs TRBV15 and TRBJ2-3; 11 bases fit TRBD1. The CDR3 is 15 amino acids. The ends lost 5 bases at V and 3 bases at J; junction bases unmatched: 4. Germline V gene sequence: CDR1 LNHNV, CDR2 YYDKDF (reference sequence). The CDR3 here is CATSARDRGTDTQYF. The CDR3 nucleotides are TGTGCCACCAGCGCCCGGGACAGGGGGACAGATACGCAGTATTTT.

CDR3 bases: TGTGCCAGCAGTGGGGTTAGCGGGGGGACTCAAGAGACCCAGTACTTC. This encodes CASSGVSGGTQETQYF. This chain connects TRBV2 to TRBJ2-5; 10 bases fit TRBD2. From germline, CDR1 is SNHLY and CDR2 FYNNEI. The CDR3 extends over 16 amino acids. Trimming removed 4 bases from V and 2 bases from J; junction bases left unmatched: 7.

The gene calls are TRBV2 and TRBJ1-1, with D tentatively TRBD1 (6 bases). There are 13 residues in the CDR3. Trimming left V 10 bases short and J 0 bases short, with 12 bases between. Germline V gene data show CDR1 as SNHLY and CDR2 as FYNNEI. The DNA of the CDR3 is TGTGCCACCATTTACAGGGTGAACACTGAAGCTTTCTTT. Protein product: CATIYRVNTEAFF.

The rearrangement joins TRBV18 to TRBJ2-3; no clear D. From germline, CDR1 is KGHSH and CDR2 LQKENI. This CDR3 spans 15 amino acids. Deletions cut 3 bases from V and 0 bases from J, with 10 bases between. This CDR3 is CASSPRVASTDTQYF. The CDR3 DNA reads TGTGCCAGCTCACCGCGAGTAGCTAGCACAGATACGCAGTATTTT.

The chain has TRBV19 and TRBJ1-5; D remains ambiguous. Germline CDR1 LNHDA, CDR2 SQIVND (reference sequence). V was shortened by 4 bases and J by 3 bases, with 7 bases between the two germline ends. The CDR3 length is 13 residues. In DNA form, the CDR3 reads TGTGCCAGTAGTAATCAGGTCAATCAGCCCCAGCATTTT. Its translation is CASSNQVNQPQHF.

This clone has just a few counts. The J gene is TRBJ2-3, the V gene TRBV29-1; TRBD1 aligns across 9 bases. This CDR3 contains 15 residues. Germline V gene lookup returns CDR1 SQVTM and CDR2 ANQGSEA. V was pared by 2 bases and J by 4 bases, with 7 bases of the junction left unmatched. The CDR3 DNA reads as TGCAGCGTTGAAACAGGACAGGGGAACCCAGATACGCAGTATTTT. It codes for CSVETGQGNPDTQYF.

CDR3 bases: TGTGCCAGCAGCCCGGGACTAGACTACGAGCAGTACTTC. It yields the protein CASSPGLDYEQYF. This chain uses TRBV7-2 with TRBJ2-7; TRBD2 matches at 8 bases. CDR3 length equals 13 residues. The germline CDR1 and CDR2 sequences are SGHTA and FQGNSA. V gave up 5 bases and J gave up 3 bases; unmatched junction bases: 3.

The chain is built from TRBV4-1 and TRBJ1-3, with D perhaps matching TRBD1 (5 bases). The germline V gene has CDR1 MGHRA and CDR2 YSYEKL. Trimming left V 1 base short and J 0 bases short, with 7 bases between. The CDR3 is 15 residues long. The chain's CDR3 is CASSQGGVSGNTIYF. The CDR3 nucleotides are TGCGCCAGCAGCCAAGGGGGGGTCTCTGGAAACACCATATATTTT.

This chain uses TRBV28 with TRBJ1-5; weak D call: TRBD1 (6 bases). Germline CDR1 MDHEN, CDR2 SYDVKM. CDR3 length: 14 residues. The V gene lost 4 bases and the J gene lost 7 bases, with 14 bases spanning the gap. CDR3 residues: CASSSGTSGQPQHF. As DNA, the CDR3 is TGTGCCAGCAGTTCCGGGACATCAGGGCAGCCCCAGCATTTT.

The genes are TRBV19 and TRBJ2-2; D call uncertain. Trimming took off 4 bases at V and 7 bases at J, with 7 bases between the two ends. Looked up from germline, CDR1 is LNHDA and CDR2 is SQIVND (reference sequence). The CDR3 runs 12 residues. The CDR3 is CASSTHLGELFF. In DNA form, the CDR3 reads TGTGCCAGTAGTACACATCTCGGGGAGCTGTTTTTT.

This chain uses TRBV28 with TRBJ2-1, with 7 bases lining up with TRBD1. The CDR3 totals 14 residues. Germline V CDR1 and CDR2: MDHEN, SYDVKM. Unmatched junction bases numbered 11, after V lost 6 bases and J lost 9 bases. The CDR3 protein is CASSTNPQGVEQFF. The CDR3 coding sequence is TGTGCCAGCAGCACCAACCCCCAGGGGGTTGAGCAGTTCTTC.

The count of this clone is one. The chain couples TRBV28 to TRBJ2-2; the match to TRBD2 covers 14 bases. Trimming removed 4 bases from V and 9 bases from J; junction bases left unmatched: 10. CDR1 is MDHEN and CDR2 is SYDVKM in the germline V gene. CDR3 length equals 17 residues. CDR3: CASSSNRLAGGPRELFF. Here the CDR3 DNA reads TGTGCCAGCAGTTCGAACCGACTAGCGGGAGGGCCTCGGGAGCTGTTTTTT. The variable domain in full, completed from reference TRBV28 and TRBJ2-2, reads DVKVTQSSRYLVKRTGEKVFLECVQDMDHENMFWYRQDPGLGLRLIYFSYDVKMKEKGDIPEGYSVSREKKERFSLILESASTNQTSMYLCASSSNRLAGGPRELFFGEGSRLTVL.

This chain connects TRBV7-9 to TRBJ2-3, with D possibly being TRBD2 (6 bases). The CDR3 runs to 13 residues. Trimming left V 6 bases short and J 2 bases short, with 9 bases between. Germline V gives CDR1 SEHNR, CDR2 FQNEAQ (reference sequence). CDR3 nucleotides: TGTGCCAGCAGTCGGGACTCCACAGATACGCAGTATTTT. It is translated as CASSRDSTDTQYF.